This record looks at one TCR beta chain sequence and its context. The data were taken from a study of blood T cell repertoires in COVID-19. Overall study: COVID-19 samples from acute and convalescent phases originated in the United States, Italy and Spain. In each case, the material was cDNA or gDNA derived from T cells, B-cell-depleted T cells, or PBMCs.

Authors' analysis steps: Nucleated cell counts were estimated from reference gene primer amplification. This table comes from immunoSEQ multiplex PCR, and its TCRdb copy is limited to in-frame clones, with some not included. That table furnishes V, J and clone size, whereas the DNA furnished D and trimming. The repertoire holds about 140,000 clones, with roughly 79% as singletons. CDR1 MNHNS and CDR2 SASEGT come from the germline V gene. With 2 bases removed from V and 1 base from J, the gap between germline ends came to 14 bases. CDR3 length equals 16 residues. This clonotype was sampled from a man aged 50 to 60 with active or convalescent COVID-19. The sample was peripheral blood. The rearrangement joins TRBV6-1 to TRBJ2-5, with TRBD1 as a possible D gene (5 bases). The CDR3 region has the DNA TGTGCCAGCAGTGAAATCTCGGTTAGGGGCCAAGAGACCCAGTACTTC. Translating it yields CASSEISVRGQETQYF.